Listed here are 30 T cell receptor beta chains from one sample, sequenced in a study of CD8 T cells in Susac syndrome. Random hexamers were used to reverse transcribe the RNA input (about 0.5 to 1 ug). TCRdb redid the calling of the immunoSEQ multiplex PCR reads with MiXCR, one entry per CDR3 protein. The table has some 200,000 distinct CDR3 sequences, 75% to 95% seen once. Sequenced material: CD4+ T cells from PBMCs. The receptors here all came from a human donor with Susac syndrome.

The chain recombines TRBV3-1 with TRBJ2-1; D might be TRBD1 (5 bases). Trimming left V 3 bases short and J 11 bases short, with 11 bases between. Germline loops: CDR1 LGHDT, CDR2 YNNKEL (reference sequence). The CDR3 extends over 12 amino acids. The CDR3 nucleotides read TGTGCCAGCAGCCAGGGGCAGCGTCAGCAGTTCTTC. Translating it yields CASSQGQRQQFF.

The chain is built from TRBV10-3 and TRBJ2-2; 8 nucleotides agree with TRBD1. Trimming at V came to 6 bases and at J to 3 bases, leaving 3 bases not matched to a gene. The germline gives CDR1 ENHRY, CDR2 SYGVKD. This CDR3 spans 14 amino acids. The CDR3 here is CAIRETGDTGELFF. In DNA form, the CDR3 reads TGTGCCATCAGGGAGACAGGGGACACCGGGGAGCTGTTTTTT.

The J gene is TRBJ1-1, the V gene TRBV3-1; D is undetermined. Germline V lookup: CDR1 LGHDT, CDR2 YNNKEL (reference sequence). V gave up 1 base and J gave up 6 bases, with 9 bases separating them. This CDR3 spans 13 amino acids. The CDR3 DNA reads TGTGCCAGCAGCCAAGTTGGCTTCGCTGAAGCTTTCTTT. Amino acids: CASSQVGFAEAFF.

As concerns this clonotype: The junction does not match germline at one end; this may be a read error. The V gene is TRBV20-1, the J gene TRBJ2-7, with TRBD2 identical over 11 bases. CDR3 length: 14 amino acids. CDR1 is DFQATT and CDR2 is SNEGSKA in the germline V gene (reference sequence). DNA for the CDR3: TGCTGTGCTAGCGGGACTAGCGGTGTTTACGAGCAGTACTTC. It encodes CCASGTSGVYEQYF.

This clonotype is a singleton in its sample. The genes are TRBV15 and TRBJ2-1, with D perhaps matching TRBD1 or TRBD2 (5 bases each). In germline, CDR1 is LNHNV, CDR2 YYDKDF (reference sequence). The CDR3 has 15 amino acids. The ends were cut back, 0 bases at V and 1 base at J, with 7 bases in the middle. The CDR3 protein is CATSREGESYNEQFF. The CDR3 nucleotides are TGTGCCACCAGCAGAGAAGGGGAGTCCTACAATGAGCAGTTCTTC.

This clonotype showed up just once. V usage is TRBV14 and J usage is TRBJ2-2; D uncertain. The CDR3 extends over 14 amino acids. V was cut by 5 bases and J by 3 bases, with 10 bases left in between. Germline CDR1 SGHDN, CDR2 FVKESK. The CDR3 reads CASSRVRDTGELFF. In DNA form, the CDR3 reads TGTGCCAGCAGCAGGGTTCGAGACACCGGGGAGCTGTTTTTT.

J is TRBJ2-7 and V is TRBV18; 8 bases line up with TRBD2. The CDR3 sequence is 16 residues long. Trimming cost V 2 bases and J 3 bases; bases outside gene matches: 9. Germline CDR1 KGHSH, CDR2 LQKENI. The CDR3 sequence: CASSPFPTSGFYEQYF. CDR3 bases: TGTGCCAGCTCACCATTCCCAACTAGCGGATTCTACGAGCAGTACTTC.

V usage is TRBV6-5 and J usage is TRBJ2-5; the match to TRBD1 covers 10 bases. J lost 7 bases, V lost 8 bases, and 10 bases had no gene match. This CDR3 comprises 14 residues. Per germline, CDR1 MNHEY and CDR2 SVGAGI. DNA for the CDR3: TGTGCCAGCTCTCAGGGACAGGGGTTTGGGACCCAGTACTTC. It encodes CASSQGQGFGTQYF.

The chain uses TRBV3-1 and TRBJ1-2; D possibly corresponds to TRBD1 (5 bases). With 1 base removed from V and 0 bases from J, the gap between germline ends came to 12 bases. This CDR3 has 16 amino acids. The germline gives CDR1 LGHDT, CDR2 YNNKEL (reference sequence). DNA of the CDR3: TGTGCCAGCAGCCAAGTCGGCAGGGAAACTAACTATGGCTACACCTTC. It codes for CASSQVGRETNYGYTF.

The chain couples TRBV29-1 to TRBJ2-7, with D possibly matching TRBD1 (5 bases). Germline lookup yields CDR1 SQVTM and CDR2 ANQGSEA. This CDR3 is 14 amino acids long. V was trimmed by 5 bases and J by 0 bases, leaving 14 bases between them. DNA of the CDR3: TGCAGCGTTCAAGGGGCGCTTGGCTCCTACGAGCAGTACTTC. Amino acid sequence: CSVQGALGSYEQYF.

The V and J genes are TRBV29-1 and TRBJ2-1; 7 bases are a match to TRBD1. The CDR3 consists of 14 residues. The V segment lost 6 bases and the J segment 0 bases; nucleotides outside the gene matches: 5. In germline, CDR1 is SQVTM, CDR2 ANQGSEA. The CDR3 sequence: CSVPGTASYNEQFF. CDR3 bases: TGCAGCGTCCCGGGGACAGCCTCCTACAATGAGCAGTTCTTC.

V is TRBV6-6 and J is TRBJ2-3, with D maybe TRBD2 (5 bases). This CDR3 is 15 amino acids long. The V gene lost 0 bases and the J gene lost 4 bases, with 11 bases spanning the gap. Germline CDR1 reads MNHNY; CDR2 reads SVGAGI (reference sequence). The CDR3 DNA sequence: TGTGCCAGCAGTTACTCTGCAGAGGGCCCAGATACGCAGTATTTT. Its translation is CASSYSAEGPDTQYF.

The V gene is TRBV5-1, the J gene TRBJ2-7; D ambiguous. The length of the CDR3 is 17 residues. Germline V gene data show CDR1 as SGHRS and CDR2 as YFSETQ. The V end was cut by 1 base, the J end by 0 bases, with 17 bases between. CDR3 bases: TGCGCCAGCAGCTTGTTTCCGTCGGTTCTTGGCTCCTACGAGCAGTACTTC. It yields the protein CASSLFPSVLGSYEQYF. Using reference TRBV5-1 and TRBJ2-7 for the parts outside the CDR3, the full variable domain is KAGVTQTPRYLIKTRGQQVTLSCSPISGHRSVSWYQQTPGQGLQFLFEYFSETQRNKGNFPGRFSGRQFSNSRSEMNVSTLELGDSALYLCASSLFPSVLGSYEQYFGPGTRLTVT.

The rearrangement joins TRBV28 to TRBJ2-4, with D perhaps being TRBD1 or TRBD2 (5 bases each). Per germline, CDR1 MDHEN and CDR2 SYDVKM. CDR3 length: 19 residues. V was trimmed by 4 bases and J by 1 base, leaving 23 bases between them. CDR3 in DNA: TGTGCCAGCAGTTCTCCGGGGCCAAGGGTCGCTTTCGCCAAAAACATTCAGTACTTC. It translates to CASSSPGPRVAFAKNIQYF. Variable domain in full (rest from reference TRBV28 and TRBJ2-4): DVKVTQSSRYLVKRTGEKVFLECVQDMDHENMFWYRQDPGLGLRLIYFSYDVKMKEKGDIPEGYSVSREKKERFSLILESASTNQTSMYLCASSSPGPRVAFAKNIQYFGAGTRLSVL.

V gene TRBV9 combines with J gene TRBJ2-3; 11 bases align to TRBD2. Trimming cost V 4 bases and J 0 bases; bases outside gene matches: 10. Germline-derived CDR1 and CDR2 are SGDLS and YYNGEE. The length of the CDR3 is 18 residues. The CDR3 DNA sequence: TGTGCCAGCAGCTCCCCTAGCGGGGGGACGACTAGCACAGATACGCAGTATTTT. Residues: CASSSPSGGTTSTDTQYF. The complete variable domain, with remaining parts taken from reference TRBV9 and TRBJ2-3, reads DSGVTQTPKHLITATGQRVTLRCSPRSGDLSVYWYQQSLDQGLQFLIQYYNGEERAKGNILERFSAQQFPDLHSELNLSSLELGDSALYFCASSSPSGGTTSTDTQYFGPGTRLTVL.

This clonotype showed up just a few times. This chain links TRBV7-9 with TRBJ1-1, with 7 bases that match TRBD1. V gave up 5 bases and J gave up 3 bases; unmatched junction bases: 0. CDR3 size: 12 residues. CDR1 is SEHNR and CDR2 is FQNEAQ in the germline V gene (reference sequence). CDR3 residues: CASSDRDTEAFF. DNA for the CDR3: TGTGCCAGCAGCGACAGGGACACTGAAGCTTTCTTT.

This chain joins TRBV6-1 and TRBJ1-2; tentative D call: TRBD1 (5 bases). V was trimmed by 7 bases and J by 6 bases, leaving 12 bases between them. The CDR3 extends over 12 amino acids. Looked up from germline, CDR1 is MNHNS and CDR2 is SASEGT. CDR3 nucleotides: TGTGCCAGCACCTTCTTCAGGGATGGCTACACCTTC. Protein product: CASTFFRDGYTF.

J is TRBJ2-4 and V is TRBV27; D is possibly TRBD1 (5 bases). This CDR3 is 16 amino acids long. The germline V gene has CDR1 MNHEY and CDR2 SMNVEV (reference sequence). The ends were cut back, 2 bases at V and 0 bases at J, with 11 bases in the middle. CDR3 DNA: TGTGCCAGCAGTTTAAGGCAGGGTCTAGCCAAAAACATTCAGTACTTC. Translation gives CASSLRQGLAKNIQYF.

The chain carries TRBV12-3 or TRBV12-4 and TRBJ2-1; 8 bases fit TRBD2. This CDR3 has 14 amino acids. Trimming removed 5 bases from V and 8 bases from J; junction bases left unmatched: 8. In DNA, the CDR3 is TGTGCCAGCAGTCCCCAGCGGGAGTACCATGAGCAGTTCTTC. Protein product: CASSPQREYHEQFF.

J is TRBJ2-3 and V is TRBV6-4, with 7 positions matching TRBD2. J was trimmed by 4 bases and V by 4 bases; bases with no gene match: 5. This CDR3 is 14 amino acids long. The germline gives CDR1 MRHNA, CDR2 SNTAGT. The CDR3 sequence is CASSAAGVADTQYF. The CDR3 DNA sequence: TGTGCCAGCAGTGCGGCGGGGGTCGCAGATACGCAGTATTTT.

The V call is TRBV18, the J call TRBJ1-1; D ambiguous. The CDR3 runs to 15 residues. CDR1 KGHSH and CDR2 LQKENI come from the germline V gene. Trimming took 1 base from V and 2 from J, leaving 11 bases between them. CDR3 bases: TGTGCCAGCTCACCACGACGGGAGGGCAACACTGAAGCTTTCTTT. It specifies CASSPRREGNTEAFF. The whole variable domain, filled in from reference TRBV18 and TRBJ1-1, reads NAGVMQNPRHLVRRRGQEARLRCSPMKGHSHVYWYRQLPEEGLKFMVYLQKENIIDESGMPKERFSAEFPKEGPSILRIQQVVRGDSAAYFCASSPRREGNTEAFFGQGTRLTVV.

V is TRBV19 and J is TRBJ2-5; 8 bases map to TRBD1. CDR1 is LNHDA and CDR2 is SQIVND in the germline V gene (reference sequence). This CDR3 has 14 residues. V gave up 5 bases and J gave up 4 bases; unmatched junction bases: 6. The CDR3 spells CASSRQGKIETQYF. The CDR3 nucleotides read TGTGCCAGTAGTCGACAGGGGAAAATAGAGACCCAGTACTTC.

This chain connects TRBV12-3 or TRBV12-4 to TRBJ2-2; 7 bases fit TRBD1. The CDR3 covers 12 residues. After removal of 7 bases from V and 6 bases from J, the junction contained 2 bases not matched to a gene. The CDR3 reads CASKRGPGELFF. The CDR3 DNA reads as TGTGCCAGCAAAAGGGGGCCCGGGGAGCTGTTTTTT.

The V gene is TRBV7-3, the J gene TRBJ2-1, with a weak D call TRBD2 (5 bases). Germline CDR1 is SGHTA and CDR2 is FQGTGA. The CDR3 spans 14 residues. Trimming shortened V by 3 bases and J by 8 bases, and 14 bases separated the two germline ends. The CDR3 coding sequence is TGTGCCAGCAGCTTTCGCGGGCCCGGGCATGAGCAGTTCTTC. Translated, it gives CASSFRGPGHEQFF.

This chain connects TRBV12-3 or TRBV12-4 to TRBJ2-1, with TRBD1 matching over 7 bases. The V gene end was trimmed by 8 bases and the J gene end by 4 bases; junction bases not matched to a gene: 8. The CDR3 runs 14 residues. In DNA form, the CDR3 reads TGTGCCAGCCACCGGGACAGAACATACAATGAGCAGTTCTTC. Its protein is CASHRDRTYNEQFF.

This chain links TRBV28 with TRBJ1-5; TRBD1 matches at 8 bases. The length of the CDR3 is 15 residues. Germline assignment: CDR1 MDHEN and CDR2 SYDVKM. J was trimmed by 5 bases and V by 5 bases; bases with no gene match: 8. The CDR3 protein is CASSPRAGGYQPQHF. CDR3 DNA sequence: TGTGCCAGCAGTCCTCGTGCAGGGGGCTATCAGCCCCAGCATTTT.

This clonotype was detected a few times. The chain has TRBV4-1 and TRBJ2-4; 7 bases are shared with TRBD2. Per the germline V gene, CDR1 is MGHRA and CDR2 is YSYEKL. V gave up 0 bases and J gave up 7 bases; unmatched junction bases: 6. The CDR3 is 15 amino acids. CDR3 amino acids: CASSQDLQGGNIQYF. CDR3 bases: TGCGCCAGCAGCCAAGATCTGCAGGGAGGGAACATTCAGTACTTC.

The V and J genes are TRBV20-1 and TRBJ2-7; 7 bases agree with TRBD1. The ends lost 6 bases at V and 2 bases at J; junction bases unmatched: 7. CDR1 and CDR2 (germline): DFQATT, SNEGSKA (reference sequence). The CDR3 consists of 13 residues. This chain's CDR3 is CSAPGQRTYEQYF. CDR3 DNA sequence: TGCAGTGCACCGGGACAGCGAACCTACGAGCAGTACTTC.

The rearrangement joins TRBV23-1 to TRBJ2-7; D is unresolved. TRBV23-1 is recorded as an ORF, its role being uncertain. The length of the CDR3 is 18 residues. The V end lost 2 bases, the J end lost 0 bases, and 20 bases lay between the germline ends. The CDR3 DNA reads TGCGCCAGCAGTCAACCGGGCTCTTGGAACCCGGCCTCCTACGAGCAGTACTTC. Translated, it gives CASSQPGSWNPASYEQYF.

The chain combines TRBV6-2 or TRBV6-3 with TRBJ2-4; tentative D call: TRBD2 (6 bases). The V end was cut by 6 bases, the J end by 0 bases, with 15 bases between. CDR1 is MNHEY, CDR2 SVGEGT, per germline. The CDR3 spans 16 residues. CDR3 residues: CASRPYYSGAKNIQYF. The CDR3 nucleotides are TGTGCCAGCAGGCCGTACTATAGCGGAGCCAAAAACATTCAGTACTTC.